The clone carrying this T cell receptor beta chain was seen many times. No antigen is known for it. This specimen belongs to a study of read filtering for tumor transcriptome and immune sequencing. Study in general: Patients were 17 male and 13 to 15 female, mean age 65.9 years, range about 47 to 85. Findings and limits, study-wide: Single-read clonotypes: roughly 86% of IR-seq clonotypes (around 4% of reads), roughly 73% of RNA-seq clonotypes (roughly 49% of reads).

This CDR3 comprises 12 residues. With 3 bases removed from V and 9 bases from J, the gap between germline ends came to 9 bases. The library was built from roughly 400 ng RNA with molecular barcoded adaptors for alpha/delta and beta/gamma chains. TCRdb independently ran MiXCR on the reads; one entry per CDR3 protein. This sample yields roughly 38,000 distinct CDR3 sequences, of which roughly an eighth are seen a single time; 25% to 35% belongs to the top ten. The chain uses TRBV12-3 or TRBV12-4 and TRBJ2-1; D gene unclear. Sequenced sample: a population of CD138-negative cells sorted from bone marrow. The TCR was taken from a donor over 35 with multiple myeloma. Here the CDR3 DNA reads TGTGCCAGCAGTTTGCCCCCCAGTGAGCAGTTCTTC. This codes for CASSLPPSEQFF.